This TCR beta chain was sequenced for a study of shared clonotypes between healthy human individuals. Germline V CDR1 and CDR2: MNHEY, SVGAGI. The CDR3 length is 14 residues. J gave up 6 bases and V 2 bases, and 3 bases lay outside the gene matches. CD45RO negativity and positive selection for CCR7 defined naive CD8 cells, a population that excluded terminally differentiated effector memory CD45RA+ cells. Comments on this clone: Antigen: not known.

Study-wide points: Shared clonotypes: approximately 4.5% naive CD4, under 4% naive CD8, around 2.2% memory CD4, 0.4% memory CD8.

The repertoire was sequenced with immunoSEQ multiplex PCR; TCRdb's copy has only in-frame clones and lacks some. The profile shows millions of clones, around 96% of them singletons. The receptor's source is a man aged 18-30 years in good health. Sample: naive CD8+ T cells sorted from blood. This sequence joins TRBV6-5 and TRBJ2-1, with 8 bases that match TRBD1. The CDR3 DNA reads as TGTGCCAGCAGTTACACCCAGGGGGCCAATGAGCAGTTCTTC. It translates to CASSYTQGANEQFF.